This T cell receptor beta chain was sequenced in a study of CD8+CD57+ T cells in acquired aplastic anemia (dated by TCRdb to about 2018). Looking at the study overall: On average, sorted CD4+ and CD8+ cells yielded 2.5 to 3.5 ug of extracted DNA, with a range of 0.2 to 27.4 ug. A CD8+CD57+ expansion meant a frequency higher than the mean frequency seen in healthy subjects. The investigation overall reported the following: Approximately 31 CD8+ CDR3 sequences were found in both patients and controls but appeared to be highly expressed in patients and within the immunodominant clones of the patients. CD8+ Simpson's diversity did not differ significantly between patients and healthy controls (P=0.060).

Sequences SQVTM (CDR1) and ANQGSEA (CDR2) are obtained from the germline V gene. Between the V and J ends, shortened by 3 bases and 4 bases respectively, the junction contains 7 bases. Spanning cysteine to phenylalanine, the CDR3 consists of 12 amino acids. Just the 36-base CDR3 DNA is kept, in frame starting at base 1. This clonotype was counted ten times or more. Its cognate antigen has yet to be identified. Base quality data are lacking; no much larger clone is found one base away. The patients picked for sequencing were ones in whom flow cytometry had shown an expansion of CD8+CD57+ cells. All patients had severe acquired aplastic anemia diagnosed by International Study of Aplastic Anemia and Agranulocytosis and Camitta criteria. Patients had received no therapy at the time of blood sampling. In the study, sorted CD4+ and CD8+ blood T cells from patients with severe aplastic anemia and from healthy subjects underwent deep sequencing of TCR repertoires. In the USA, patient enrollment took place under clinicaltrials.gov protocols 00001620, 01623167, 00001397, 00071045, 00081523 and 00961064. Ficoll-Paque density gradient centrifugation was used to isolate peripheral blood mononuclear cells. CD4+ and CD8+ T cells were sorted by FACS or magnetic beads before DNA extraction.

Genomic DNA was used as template for profiling of TCR beta VDJ combinations and CDR3 sequences. TCR repertoire sequencing was run on an Illumina HiSeq 2000. Per the source publication's procedure: TRBV/TRBJ rearrangement plots, CDR3 size and DJ length profiles, and Simpson's diversity index were used to evaluate the repertoires. Whichever DNA sequence was most abundant in the deep sequencing data was defined as the immunodominant clone. CDR3 amino acid sequences were checked for sharing between subjects and were compared against published repertoires and the VDJdb database. TCRdb reprocessing: public reads trimmed at Q25 with fastp, clones called with MiXCR, in-frame beta chains kept. CDR3 protein sequences are deduplicated, and each keeps its most common genes and DNA. The V and J calls here are based on TCRdb, not the publication. The sample table contains 120,000 or so distinct CDR3 sequences; only one count was recorded for over 55% of them. In total, the top ten clones hold about 31% of the sample.

The sample was sorted CD4+, CD8+, or CD8+CD57+ T cells (not recorded which) from PBMCs. This chain joins TRBV29-1 to TRBJ2-1, with the D gene uncertain. The clonotype originates from a human donor with aplastic anemia. The CDR3 protein is CSVESSYNEQFF. The nucleotides read TGCAGCGTTGAGTCAAGTTACAATGAGCAGTTCTTC.